These 30 T cell receptor beta chains originate from one sample sequenced in a study of a mutant IDH1 vaccine in newly diagnosed glioma (dated by TCRdb to the early 2020s). These receptors lack a known antigen. Libraries were constructed by the immunoSEQ multiplex PCR assay. Drawn from immuneACCESS, this table holds only the in-frame rearrangements with V and J called that TCRdb kept. Clones are partly lost; checked studies trace under half to an unresolved V gene and leave the rest unexplained. Here the sample has around 11,000 clones; about nine tenths occur a single time. The ten biggest clones cover roughly 4.8% of the sample. Sample time point, as interpreted from the label and publication: week 23, last vaccination. Every vaccine dose consisted of 300 ug of a 20-mer mutant IDH1 peptide in Montanide, administered subcutaneously together with topical imiquimod. The sample here was PBMCs, taken from a glioma patient whose treatment included an IDH1 peptide vaccine. Every receptor here comes from a woman aged 35 to 49 with glioma. Some clones in this sample may be carry-over from other donors' samples.

V usage is TRBV5-1 and J usage is TRBJ2-3; 7 positions agree with TRBD1. Germline V CDR1 and CDR2: SGHRS, YFSETQ. The J segment lost 3 bases and the V segment lost 4 bases, leaving 14 bases of the junction unmatched. The CDR3 is 17 residues long. The CDR3 sequence is CASSLRRYRGETDTQYF. The CDR3 nucleotides read TGCGCCAGCAGCCTGAGGCGCTACAGGGGAGAGACAGATACGCAGTATTTT.

V usage is TRBV9 and J usage is TRBJ2-7; D remains unclear. Trimming stripped 0 bases from V and 4 bases from J, with 11 bases between. The CDR3 is made up of 14 amino acids. CDR1 and CDR2 from the germline V gene are SGDLS and YYNGEE. The CDR3 coding sequence is TGTGCCAGCAGCGTAGATCCTACCGGGTACGAGCAGTACTTC. It encodes CASSVDPTGYEQYF.

The chain employs TRBV25-1 and TRBJ1-1; D is perhaps TRBD1 (6 bases). Germline V CDR1 and CDR2: MGHDK, SYGVNS. V lost 3 bases and J 4 bases, leaving 15 bases between the germline ends. The CDR3 length is 15 residues. CDR3 nucleotide sequence: TGTGCCAGCAGTGACCACGACAGGTGGGGCACTGAAGCTTTCTTT. It codes for CASSDHDRWGTEAFF.

Details on this clone: Other DNA sequences in the sample encode the same CDR3. The chain is built from TRBV27 and TRBJ1-1, with TRBD1 as a possible D gene (5 bases). CDR1 MNHEY and CDR2 SMNVEV come from the germline V gene (reference sequence). The CDR3 has 15 amino acids. The V and J ends lost 5 bases and 1 base respectively, with 14 bases between them. This chain's CDR3 is CASSPAGTANTEAFF. The CDR3 coding sequence is TGTGCCAGCAGTCCGGCCGGGACCGCGAACACTGAAGCTTTCTTT.

The chain recombines TRBV4-2 with TRBJ2-5; a possible D gene is TRBD2 (7 bases). The CDR3 spans 19 residues. The germline V gene encodes CDR1 LGHNA and CDR2 YNFKEQ. V was pared by 1 base and J by 0 bases, with 21 bases between. CDR3 sequence: CASSQGGRGGVSYQETQYF. The CDR3 DNA reads TGTGCCAGCAGCCAAGGTGGGAGGGGGGGAGTCTCGTACCAAGAGACCCAGTACTTC.

This chain uses TRBV20-1 with TRBJ1-2; D unclear. This CDR3 comprises 11 residues. The germline V gene encodes CDR1 DFQATT and CDR2 SNEGSKA (reference sequence). V lost 5 bases to trimming and J lost 9 bases, with 13 bases between them. The CDR3 DNA sequence: TGCAGTGCTTCGACCGACCCGAGCTACACCTTC. It encodes CSASTDPSYTF.

This clone was detected once. The J gene is TRBJ1-5, the V gene TRBV29-1, with TRBD1 identical over 7 bases. The germline CDR1 and CDR2 sequences are SQVTM and ANQGSEA. This CDR3 comprises 13 residues. Germline trimming cut 2 bases from V and 2 bases from J; bases unmatched to any gene: 0. The CDR3 loop is CSVETGGNQPQHF. CDR3 coding DNA: TGCAGCGTTGAAACAGGGGGCAATCAGCCCCAGCATTTT.

The CDR3: CASSQDPLSGRENNEQFF. The CDR3 DNA follows: TGTGCCAGCAGCCAAGACCCCCTAAGCGGGAGGGAGAACAATGAGCAGTTCTTC. The rearrangement links TRBV4-2 to TRBJ2-1; TRBD2 agrees at 10 bases. The CDR3 sequence is 18 residues long. CDR1 is LGHNA, CDR2 YNFKEQ, per germline. The ends lost 0 bases at V and 5 bases at J; junction bases unmatched: 10.

This chain uses TRBV7-2 with TRBJ2-5, with 10 bases lining up with TRBD2. The trim removed 1 base at V and 2 bases at J, leaving 4 bases unmatched. In germline, CDR1 is SGHTA, CDR2 FQGNSA. The CDR3 covers 16 residues. The CDR3 bases are TGTGCCAGCAGCTTAGATTATAGCGGGAGGCAAGAGACCCAGTACTTC. This codes for CASSLDYSGRQETQYF.

The chain couples TRBV5-5 to TRBJ2-1; the D gene is possibly TRBD2 (6 bases). V lost 4 bases to trimming and J lost 0 bases, with 11 bases between them. CDR1 and CDR2 from the germline V gene are SGHKS and YYEKEE (reference sequence). The CDR3 sequence is 15 residues long. DNA of the CDR3: TGTGCCAGCAGCAGACTAGACCTCTCCTACAATGAGCAGTTCTTC. Amino acid sequence: CASSRLDLSYNEQFF.

The V gene is TRBV6-5, the J gene TRBJ2-5; 10 nucleotides agree with TRBD2. The CDR3 sequence is 15 residues long. Germline values: CDR1 MNHEY, CDR2 SVGAGI. The V segment lost 7 bases and the J segment 7 bases; nucleotides outside the gene matches: 12. The CDR3 DNA sequence: TGTGCCAGCACCGAGGAGGTAGCGGGGGGCCGGACCCAGTACTTC. Translation: CASTEEVAGGRTQYF.

The rearrangement joins TRBV4-2 to TRBJ1-2; 10 bases match TRBD1. The CDR3 covers 14 residues. V trimming: 3 bases; J trimming: 8 bases; junction bases outside the gene matches: 6. The germline gives CDR1 LGHNA, CDR2 YNFKEQ. Here the CDR3 reads CASSQAGQGGGYTF. CDR3 bases: TGTGCCAGCAGCCAGGCCGGACAGGGGGGAGGCTACACCTTC.

In nucleotides, the CDR3 is TGTGCCAGCAGCTCCTCAGGGGGCAGGAATGAGCAGTTCTTC. Protein product: CASSSSGGRNEQFF. The rearrangement links TRBV7-8 to TRBJ2-1; 8 bases map to TRBD1. Trimming cost V 4 bases and J 7 bases; bases outside gene matches: 6. Germline CDR1 SGHVS, CDR2 FQNEAQ. The CDR3 totals 14 residues.

The chain has TRBV27 and TRBJ2-7; D not certain. V was pared by 5 bases and J by 0 bases, with 8 bases between. CDR1 is MNHEY and CDR2 is SMNVEV in the germline V gene (reference sequence). The CDR3 loop spans 13 amino acids. CDR3 loop: CASSPESSYEQYF. CDR3 bases: TGTGCCAGCAGTCCGGAGAGCTCCTACGAGCAGTACTTC.

This rearrangement joins TRBV27 to TRBJ2-7; D remains ambiguous. Germline lookup yields CDR1 MNHEY and CDR2 SMNVEV (reference sequence). The germline V and J ends were trimmed by 6 bases and 4 bases, with 13 bases remaining between them. The CDR3 loop spans 13 amino acids. The CDR3 spells CASSPRVGYEQYF. The CDR3 nucleotides read TGTGCCAGCAGCCCCCGGGTTGGGTACGAGCAGTACTTC.

The chain links TRBV5-5 to TRBJ1-1; D gene ambiguous. The CDR3 consists of 15 residues. CDR1 and CDR2 from the germline V gene are SGHKS and YYEKEE (reference sequence). The V and J ends lost 2 bases and 3 bases respectively, with 14 bases between them. The CDR3 sequence: CASSFYSLTYTEAFF. CDR3 bases: TGTGCCAGCAGCTTCTACAGCTTGACTTACACTGAAGCTTTCTTT. The variable domain in full, completed from reference TRBV5-5 and TRBJ1-1, reads DAGVTQSPTHLIKTRGQQVTLRCSPISGHKSVSWYQQVLGQGPQFIFQYYEKEERGRGNFPDRFSARQFPNYSSELNVNALLLGDSALYLCASSFYSLTYTEAFFGQGTRLTVV.

J is TRBJ1-1 and V is TRBV14; tentatively, D is TRBD1 (6 bases). The CDR3 contains 15 residues. V was cut by 5 bases and J by 3 bases, with 16 bases left in between. From germline, CDR1 is SGHDN and CDR2 FVKESK. The CDR3 sequence: CASSSKSQGYTEAFF. Written as DNA, the CDR3 is TGTGCCAGCAGCTCGAAAAGCCAGGGGTACACTGAAGCTTTCTTT.

This sequence joins TRBV21-1 and TRBJ1-1; TRBD1, as called in the table, went unchecked against the DNA. TRBV21-1 is marked as a pseudogene. The CDR3 extends over 13 amino acids. The DNA of the CDR3 is TGTGCCAGCACCGGACAGGGGAGGGCTGAAGCTTTCTTT. It encodes CASTGQGRAEAFF.

This chain connects TRBV7-9 to TRBJ1-1; D gene uncertain. V lost 4 bases and J lost 1, with 7 bases in between. The CDR3 is 13 residues long. Germline values: CDR1 SEHNR, CDR2 FQNEAQ (reference sequence). The DNA for the CDR3 is TGTGCCAGCAGCTCCCGGGGGAACACTGAAGCTTTCTTT. Protein sequence: CASSSRGNTEAFF. The full variable domain, its missing parts supplied by reference TRBV7-9 and TRBJ1-1, is DTGVSQNPRHKITKRGQNVTFRCDPISEHNRLYWYRQTLGQGPEFLTYFQNEAQLEKSRLLSDRFSAERPKGSFSTLEIQRTEQGDSAMYLCASSSRGNTEAFFGQGTRLTVV.

The rearrangement uses TRBV5-1 and TRBJ2-3; TRBD2 matches 8 bases. Germline V gene lookup returns CDR1 SGHRS and CDR2 YFSETQ. V was pared by 0 bases and J by 0 bases, with 6 bases of the junction left unmatched. The CDR3 has 17 residues. In DNA form, the CDR3 reads TGCGCCAGCAGCTTGGCCCGGCGGGGGGCTAGCACAGATACGCAGTATTTT. Translating gives CASSLARRGASTDTQYF.

The V call is TRBV6-6, the J call TRBJ1-6; 11 bases are shared with TRBD1. V dropped 5 bases and J dropped 10; count of bases not matched to a gene: 4. CDR3 length: 14 residues. Germline CDR1 MNHNY, CDR2 SVGAGI (reference sequence). CDR3 coding DNA: TGTGCCAGCAGTCGGGACAGGGGGATCTCACCCCTCCACTTT. Translation: CASSRDRGISPLHF.

The gene calls are TRBV9 and TRBJ2-1; 11 positions match TRBD2. Looked up from germline, CDR1 is SGDLS and CDR2 is YYNGEE. With 3 bases clipped from V and 4 bases from J, the junction kept 3 bases outside the gene matches. CDR3 length: 15 residues. CDR3 DNA: TGTGCCAGCAGCGCCGGGACTAGCGGTTACAATGAGCAGTTCTTC. Its translation is CASSAGTSGYNEQFF.

This clone was recorded only once. The gene calls are TRBV5-6 and TRBJ1-1; D not certain. Trimming took off 6 bases at V and 0 bases at J, with 12 bases between the two ends. The CDR3 length is 14 residues. The germline CDR1 and CDR2 sequences are SGHDT and YYEEEE. In DNA form, the CDR3 reads TGTGCCAGCACTGGACTTTATATGAACACTGAAGCTTTCTTT. It is translated as CASTGLYMNTEAFF.

The V and J genes are TRBV28 and TRBJ2-1; the D is unclear. The CDR3 consists of 11 residues. V gave up 3 bases and J gave up 5 bases, with 2 bases separating them. CDR1 is MDHEN, CDR2 SYDVKM, per germline. Here the CDR3 DNA reads TGTGCCAGCAGTTTCAACAATGAGCAGTTCTTC. It yields the protein CASSFNNEQFF.

V is TRBV7-9 and J is TRBJ2-7, with 7 positions matching TRBD1. Germline CDR1 is SEHNR and CDR2 is FQNEAQ (reference sequence). The CDR3 is 16 amino acids. V dropped 6 bases and J dropped 4; count of bases not matched to a gene: 15. The CDR3 DNA is TGTGCCAGCAGGAACACCGAGACAGGGTCCTTGTACGAGCAGTACTTC. This sequence encodes CASRNTETGSLYEQYF.

This clone was observed once. This chain links TRBV28 with TRBJ2-5; perhaps TRBD2 as D (5 bases). Germline lookup yields CDR1 MDHEN and CDR2 SYDVKM. V gave up 3 bases and J gave up 7 bases, with 12 bases separating them. The CDR3 is made up of 13 amino acids. CDR3 loop: CASSLLQRGTQYF. The CDR3 DNA follows: TGTGCCAGCAGTTTGCTCCAACGGGGGACCCAGTACTTC.

The rearrangement links TRBV7-2 to TRBJ2-7, with D uncertain. The V and J ends lost 5 bases and 3 bases respectively, with 11 bases between them. CDR1 and CDR2 (germline): SGHTA, FQGNSA. This CDR3 comprises 13 residues. The CDR3 DNA reads as TGTGCCAGCAGCGACCCTCAGGTCTACGAGCAGTACTTC. Translated, it gives CASSDPQVYEQYF.

The chain employs TRBV28 and TRBJ1-3; 9 positions agree with TRBD1. CDR3 size: 15 residues. From germline, CDR1 is MDHEN and CDR2 SYDVKM. The ends lost 6 bases at V and 2 bases at J; junction bases unmatched: 5. CDR3 in DNA: TGTGCCAGCAGCTACTACAGGGGGCCTGGAAACACCATATATTTT. This encodes CASSYYRGPGNTIYF.

The rearrangement links TRBV11-3 to TRBJ2-6, with no clear D. Germline-derived CDR1 and CDR2 are SGHNT and YENEEA. V lost 8 bases, J lost 2 bases, and 16 bases lay in between. CDR3 size: 16 residues. The CDR3 spells CASLETPLAGANVLTF. CDR3 nucleotides: TGTGCCAGCCTAGAGACACCCCTAGCTGGGGCCAACGTCCTGACTTTC.

The CDR3 here is CASSLSPQGNTGELFF. As DNA, the CDR3 is TGCGCCAGCAGCTTGAGCCCCCAGGGGAACACCGGGGAGCTGTTTTTT. This rearrangement joins TRBV5-1 to TRBJ2-2; D might be TRBD1 (5 bases). Between the trimmed V and J ends, which lost 1 base and 1 base, there was a span of 11 bases. The CDR3 extends over 16 amino acids. The germline V gene encodes CDR1 SGHRS and CDR2 YFSETQ. The whole variable domain, filled in from reference TRBV5-1 and TRBJ2-2, reads KAGVTQTPRYLIKTRGQQVTLSCSPISGHRSVSWYQQTPGQGLQFLFEYFSETQRNKGNFPGRFSGRQFSNSRSEMNVSTLELGDSALYLCASSLSPQGNTGELFFGEGSRLTVL.